The 26 T cell receptor beta chains below come from one sample, sequenced in a study of blood T cell repertoires in COVID-19. Clones were read by immunoSEQ multiplex PCR, and TCRdb kept only the in-frame ones, dropping some. Among some 240,000 clones listed, 80% to 90% were seen once. The sequenced sample was peripheral blood. All receptors come from an older woman with COVID-19, enrolled during active disease.

V gene TRBV9 combines with J gene TRBJ1-3, with D perhaps matching TRBD1 (6 bases). The V gene's germline CDR1 is SGDLS and CDR2 YYNGEE. This CDR3 has 19 residues. The V and J ends lost 0 bases and 0 bases respectively, with 19 bases between them. For the CDR3, the DNA is TGTGCCAGCAGCGTAGGGGGGGGCTCCAAGGGCCTCTCTGGAAACACCATATATTTT. Encoded protein: CASSVGGGSKGLSGNTIYF.

The chain recombines TRBV2 with TRBJ1-5; 7 positions agree with TRBD1. The CDR3 extends over 15 amino acids. From germline, CDR1 is SNHLY and CDR2 FYNNEI. The J segment lost 3 bases and the V segment lost 7 bases, leaving 9 bases of the junction unmatched. The CDR3 spells CASTFAGGSNQPQHF. The CDR3 nucleotides are TGTGCCAGCACCTTCGCAGGGGGATCCAATCAGCCCCAGCATTTT.

In this sample, this clone turned up once. This chain connects TRBV11-2 to TRBJ2-7, with 14 nucleotides matching TRBD2. The germline V gene has CDR1 SGHAT and CDR2 FQNNGV. The ends lost 0 bases at V and 2 bases at J; junction bases unmatched: 9. The length of the CDR3 is 19 residues. CDR3 DNA sequence: TGTGCCAGCAGCTTAGATCCGGGACTAGCGGGAGTTGTTACCTACGAGCAGTACTTC. Encoded protein: CASSLDPGLAGVVTYEQYF. The complete variable domain, with remaining parts taken from reference TRBV11-2 and TRBJ2-7, reads EAGVAQSPRYKIIEKRQSVAFWCNPISGHATLYWYQQILGQGPKLLIQFQNNGVVDDSQLPKDRFSAERLKGVDSTLKIQPAKLEDSAVYLCASSLDPGLAGVVTYEQYFGPGTRLTVT.

The chain carries TRBV5-8 and TRBJ1-4, with TRBD1 identical over 7 bases. There are 17 residues in the CDR3. Germline V gives CDR1 SGHTS, CDR2 YDEGEE. The J segment lost 14 bases and the V segment lost 4 bases, leaving 23 bases of the junction unmatched. The CDR3 nucleotides are TGTGCCAGCAGCCTACTGAATTTAGTAGGGGGCAATAAGAGGCTGTTTTTT. This codes for CASSLLNLVGGNKRLFF.

In the case of this clone: Other DNA sequences in this sample translate to the same CDR3. The V call is TRBV5-1, the J call TRBJ1-5; no firm D call. Germline V gene data show CDR1 as SGHRS and CDR2 as YFSETQ. V was cut by 0 bases and J by 2 bases, with 6 bases left in between. The CDR3 length is 14 residues. CDR3 in DNA: TGCGCCAGCAGCTTGGTGGGAGGCAATCAGCCCCAGCATTTT. Its translation is CASSLVGGNQPQHF.

This clone was observed a few times. The chain uses TRBV28 and TRBJ2-7; D might be TRBD1 (6 bases). The V end lost 8 bases, the J end lost 7 bases, and 15 bases lay between the germline ends. The CDR3 is 12 residues long. From germline, CDR1 is MDHEN and CDR2 SYDVKM. The CDR3 is CASGHRDKEQYF. In nucleotides, the CDR3 is TGTGCCAGCGGACACCGGGACAAAGAGCAGTACTTC.

The V call is TRBV30, the J call TRBJ1-2; D unclear. This CDR3 comprises 13 residues. The germline V gene has CDR1 GTSNPN and CDR2 SVGIG (reference sequence). Trimming pared 2 bases from V and 3 bases from J, leaving 10 bases between. CDR3 in DNA: TGTGCCTGGAGTAATTCAGGCGACTATGGCTACACCTTC. Encoded protein: CAWSNSGDYGYTF.

The chain recombines TRBV28 with TRBJ1-2, with D perhaps TRBD1 (5 bases). Trimming pared 6 bases from V and 7 bases from J, leaving 15 bases between. CDR1 is MDHEN, CDR2 SYDVKM, per germline. This CDR3 is 13 amino acids long. The CDR3 sequence: CASRFGPGFGYTF. The CDR3 bases are TGTGCCAGCAGGTTCGGCCCAGGGTTTGGCTACACCTTC.

The chain recombines TRBV6-1 with TRBJ1-6; 7 bases agree with TRBD1. V lost 1 base and J lost 8; bases outside the gene matches: 5. CDR1 and CDR2 from the germline V gene are MNHNS and SASEGT. The CDR3 has 15 residues. CDR3 in DNA: TGTGCCAGCAGTGAAGGGCCCCAGGGGGATTCACCCCTCCACTTT. Encoded protein: CASSEGPQGDSPLHF.

This chain connects TRBV10-2 to TRBJ2-7; D remains unclear. CDR1 WSHSY and CDR2 SAAADI come from the germline V gene. This CDR3 region has 15 residues. The V and J ends lost 6 bases and 0 bases respectively, with 15 bases between them. DNA for the CDR3: TGCGCCAGCAGGGCCTGGGCAGATAACTCCTACGAGCAGTACTTC. It encodes CASRAWADNSYEQYF.

This clone was seen a handful of times. This CDR3 is CASSGQGGNQPQHF. DNA of the CDR3: TGTGCCAGCAGCGGACAGGGAGGCAATCAGCCCCAGCATTTT. The chain recombines TRBV3-1 (or the pseudogene TRBV3-2) with TRBJ1-5, with 8 bases matching TRBD1. From germline, CDR1 is LGHDT and CDR2 YNNKEL (reference sequence). The V segment lost 5 bases and the J segment 2 bases; nucleotides outside the gene matches: 2. The CDR3 runs 14 residues.

In nucleotides, the CDR3 is TGTGCCAGCAGCCCGGACTCTGGGGTGTCTGGGGCCAACGTCCTGACTTTC. As protein: CASSPDSGVSGANVLTF. The chain joins TRBV11-3 to TRBJ2-6; maybe TRBD2 (5 bases). V was clipped by 5 bases and J by 1 base, with 15 bases between them. The CDR3 totals 17 residues. Germline V gene data show CDR1 as SGHNT and CDR2 as YENEEA. The whole variable domain, filled in from reference TRBV11-3 and TRBJ2-6, reads EAGVVQSPRYKIIEKKQPVAFWCNPISGHNTLYWYLQNLGQGPELLIRYENEEAVDDSQLPKDRFSAERLKGVDSTLKIQPAELGDSAVYLCASSPDSGVSGANVLTFGAGSRLTVL.

The sample holds one count of this clone. The chain links TRBV19 to TRBJ2-5; 8 positions match TRBD2. The CDR3 runs 18 residues. The trim removed 1 base at V and 5 bases at J, leaving 15 bases unmatched. The germline V gene encodes CDR1 LNHDA and CDR2 SQIVND (reference sequence). The CDR3 loop is CASSIGLGGRTGGETQYF. In nucleotides, the CDR3 is TGTGCCAGTAGTATAGGGCTTGGCGGGAGAACGGGAGGGGAGACCCAGTACTTC.

V and J are TRBV21-1 and TRBJ2-1; TRBD2, the table's D call, was not compared with the DNA. TRBV21-1 is termed a pseudogene. This CDR3 region has 17 residues. CDR3 sequence reads: CASSSRTGERSYNEQFF. The CDR3 nucleotides read TGTGCCAGCAGCTCCCGGACGGGGGAGCGATCCTACAATGAGCAGTTCTTC.

The rearrangement joins TRBV6-2 or TRBV6-3 to TRBJ1-5, with D perhaps matching TRBD1 (6 bases). This CDR3 spans 16 amino acids. Trimming stripped 0 bases from V and 5 bases from J, with 14 bases between. Germline V gives CDR1 MNHEY, CDR2 SVGEGT. The CDR3 reads CASSYSTGLMDQPQHF. Here the CDR3 DNA reads TGTGCCAGCAGTTACTCAACAGGGCTGATGGATCAGCCCCAGCATTTT.

This sequence joins TRBV20-1 and TRBJ2-7; 7 bases align to TRBD2. J was trimmed by 3 bases and V by 3 bases; bases with no gene match: 5. The V gene's germline CDR1 is DFQATT and CDR2 SNEGSKA (reference sequence). The CDR3 has 13 residues. Here the CDR3 DNA reads TGCAGTGCTAGTTCCAGCGGGATCTACGAGCAGTACTTC. Translation gives CSASSSGIYEQYF.

The rearrangement joins TRBV11-3 to TRBJ2-3; TRBD2 aligns across 9 bases. Germline-derived CDR1 and CDR2 are SGHNT and YENEEA. V lost 5 bases to trimming and J lost 5 bases; unmatched junction nucleotides: 8. This CDR3 has 15 amino acids. The CDR3 protein is CASSPKREAEDTQYF. The CDR3 DNA is TGTGCCAGCAGCCCTAAGCGGGAGGCGGAAGATACGCAGTATTTT.

The chain links TRBV7-9 to TRBJ2-7; D gene ambiguous. The CDR3 loop spans 15 amino acids. Per germline, CDR1 SEHNR and CDR2 FQNEAQ (reference sequence). Trimming cost V 1 base and J 3 bases, with 13 bases left between them. CDR3 sequence reads: CASSLGQALDYEQYF. The CDR3 nucleotides read TGTGCCAGCAGCTTAGGTCAAGCGCTAGACTACGAGCAGTACTTC.

The V call is TRBV5-4, the J call TRBJ2-3; no clear D. The CDR3 length is 14 residues. Looked up from germline, CDR1 is SGHNT and CDR2 is YYREEE (reference sequence). Deletions cut 1 base from V and 6 bases from J, with 12 bases between. This CDR3 reads CASSLTPLADTQYF. Here the CDR3 DNA reads TGTGCCAGCAGCTTGACCCCCTTGGCTGATACGCAGTATTTT.

The chain uses TRBV18 and TRBJ1-1; D possibly corresponds to TRBD1 (6 bases). V was trimmed by 3 bases and J by 0 bases, leaving 11 bases between them. The CDR3 runs to 15 residues. In germline, CDR1 is KGHSH, CDR2 LQKENI. This CDR3 is CASSPLTGLNTEAFF. CDR3 bases: TGTGCCAGCTCACCTCTCACAGGGTTGAACACTGAAGCTTTCTTT.

The V call is TRBV19, the J call TRBJ1-4; 9 bases are a match to TRBD1. Trimming removed 8 bases from V and 8 bases from J; junction bases left unmatched: 9. The CDR3 totals 14 residues. Germline V gene data show CDR1 as LNHDA and CDR2 as SQIVND (reference sequence). The chain's CDR3 is CASLSGTGREKLFF. CDR3 nucleotide sequence: TGTGCCAGTTTGTCTGGGACAGGGAGGGAAAAACTGTTTTTT.

V and J are TRBV3-1 (or the pseudogene TRBV3-2) and TRBJ2-5, with D tentatively TRBD2 (5 bases). There are 14 residues in the CDR3. Germline assignment: CDR1 LGHDT and CDR2 YNNKEL (reference sequence). The ends were cut back, 7 bases at V and 2 bases at J, with 14 bases in the middle. In DNA, the CDR3 is TGTGCCAGCAAGAGCGAACGGGGACAAGAGACCCAGTACTTC. Translating gives CASKSERGQETQYF.

The chain couples TRBV4-3 to TRBJ2-7; 7 nucleotides align to TRBD1. The germline V gene encodes CDR1 LGHNA and CDR2 YSLEER. The junction had 12 bases not matched to a gene; V was cut back by 1 base and J by 3 bases. The CDR3 has 17 residues. In DNA, the CDR3 is TGCGCCAGCAGCCAAGGACCCCCGGGACAGATAGGCTACGAGCAGTACTTC. Translation gives CASSQGPPGQIGYEQYF.

The J gene is TRBJ1-1, the V gene TRBV19; D gene ambiguous. Between the trimmed V and J ends, which lost 5 bases and 1 base, there was a span of 11 bases. This CDR3 spans 14 amino acids. Looked up from germline, CDR1 is LNHDA and CDR2 is SQIVND (reference sequence). The CDR3 nucleotides are TGTGCCAGTAGTCCCTTGGGGAGGAACACTGAAGCTTTCTTT. This sequence encodes CASSPLGRNTEAFF.

In the case of this clone: Other DNA sequences in the same sample also yield this CDR3. The rearrangement uses TRBV6-2 or TRBV6-3 and TRBJ2-7; weak D call: TRBD2 (5 bases). This CDR3 contains 13 residues. Germline values: CDR1 MNHEY, CDR2 SVGEGT. V lost 5 bases and J lost 2, with 10 bases in between. The CDR3 coding sequence is TGTGCCAGCAGTCTCTCGGGGACCTACGAGCAGTACTTC. Protein product: CASSLSGTYEQYF.

In this sample, this clone turned up once. V and J are TRBV2 and TRBJ2-3, with TRBD2 matching 10 bases. V shed 7 bases and J 5 bases; nucleotides not matched to a gene: 6. Germline V gene sequence: CDR1 SNHLY, CDR2 FYNNEI. The CDR3 is 14 residues long. DNA for the CDR3: TGTGCCAGCAATCTAGCGGGGGTGGGAGATACGCAGTATTTT. Protein: CASNLAGVGDTQYF.